These 15 T cell receptor beta chains were all obtained from the same sample, sequenced in a study of T cells in Graves' hyperthyroidism and ophthalmopathy. TCR beta CDR3 regions were amplified from RNA transcripts. An initial round of RT-PCR targeting the TCR CDR3 relied on the HTBI primer set. TCRdb independently ran MiXCR on the multiplex PCR reads; one entry per CDR3 protein. Of a few hundred thousand distinct CDR3 sequences listed, about 17% are singletons. The sample consisted of blood. The receptors shown here come from a woman between 45 and 65 years old with Graves' hyperthyroidism.

In its sample, this clonotype was seen a few times. The rearrangement uses TRBV28 and TRBJ1-2; D gene uncertain. The ends were cut back, 5 bases at V and 2 bases at J, with 9 bases in the middle. The CDR3 runs to 13 residues. Germline lookup yields CDR1 MDHEN and CDR2 SYDVKM. CDR3 protein: CASSPRLNYGYTF. CDR3 nucleotides: TGTGCCAGCAGTCCCCGACTCAACTATGGCTACACCTTC.

This clonotype was seen more than once but under ten times. The chain links TRBV7-2 to TRBJ1-2; 7 bases align to TRBD1. The V and J ends lost 5 bases and 5 bases, in that order; junction bases with no gene match: 5. Germline V CDR1 and CDR2: SGHTA, FQGNSA. The CDR3 length is 13 residues. The CDR3 nucleotides are TGTGCCAGCAGCCTTCAGGGGGGATATGGCTACACCTTC. As protein: CASSLQGGYGYTF.

The chain couples TRBV18 to TRBJ2-3, with unresolved D. CDR3 length: 16 amino acids. In germline, CDR1 is KGHSH, CDR2 LQKENI. V lost 2 bases to trimming and J lost 2 bases, with 14 bases between them. The CDR3 DNA follows: TGTGCCAGCTCACCAGCTCAGGTGGGTCACACAGATACGCAGTATTTT. Protein product: CASSPAQVGHTDTQYF.

This clonotype was picked up many times. CDR3: CSARERQQINQPQHF. CDR3 DNA: TGCAGTGCTAGAGAAAGGCAGCAGATCAATCAGCCCCAGCATTTT. V and J are TRBV20-1 and TRBJ1-5; no clear D. Per the germline V gene, CDR1 is DFQATT and CDR2 is SNEGSKA (reference sequence). This CDR3 region has 15 residues. V lost 0 bases and J 3 bases, leaving 12 bases between the germline ends.

This clonotype has a handful of counts. The chain links TRBV20-1 to TRBJ2-6; D uncertain. The germline V gene encodes CDR1 DFQATT and CDR2 SNEGSKA (reference sequence). There are 16 residues in the CDR3. Deletions cut 2 bases from V and 0 bases from J, with 11 bases between. DNA of the CDR3: TGCAGTGCTAGAATGACACGCAACTCTGGGGCCAACGTCCTGACTTTC. As protein: CSARMTRNSGANVLTF.

Comment on this clonotype: One base away lies a much larger clone, so this may be a sequencing read error. The chain links TRBV4-1 to TRBJ1-1; D is ambiguous. Germline CDR1 reads MGHRA; CDR2 reads YSYEKL. V lost 3 bases, J lost 4 bases, and 9 bases lay in between. The CDR3 is made up of 13 amino acids. The CDR3 nucleotides are TGCGCCAGCAGCCACCTCGAGACCACTGAAGCTTTCTTT. Translating gives CASSHLETTEAFF.

The table lists this clonotype with many counts. The chain combines TRBV3-1 with TRBJ1-2; D not certain. The CDR3 spans 16 residues. With 1 base removed from V and 2 bases from J, the gap between germline ends came to 14 bases. Germline lookup yields CDR1 LGHDT and CDR2 YNNKEL (reference sequence). The chain's CDR3 is CASSQGAGERNYGYTF. In DNA, the CDR3 is TGTGCCAGCAGCCAAGGGGCAGGAGAGAGGAACTATGGCTACACCTTC.

This clonotype was counted many times. The chain couples TRBV2 to TRBJ2-7; 13 bases align to TRBD2. V was clipped by 7 bases and J by 5 bases; unmatched bases: 11. Germline values: CDR1 SNHLY, CDR2 FYNNEI. The CDR3 has 16 amino acids. As DNA, the CDR3 is TGTGCCAGCACTCCCGGACTAGCGGGAGAAAGGAACGAGCAGTACTTC. Residues: CASTPGLAGERNEQYF. The variable domain in full, completed from reference TRBV2 and TRBJ2-7, reads EPEVTQTPSHQVTQMGQEVILRCVPISNHLYFYWYRQILGQKVEFLVSFYNNEISEKSEIFDDQFSVERPDGSNFTLKIRSTKLEDSAMYFCASTPGLAGERNEQYFGPGTRLTVT.

This clonotype was picked up many times. Here the CDR3 reads CASRRPGLAHEQYF. The DNA for the CDR3 is TGTGCCAGCAGGCGACCGGGACTAGCTCACGAGCAGTACTTC. The V and J genes are TRBV6-1 and TRBJ2-7; 9 nucleotides agree with TRBD2. Germline V lookup: CDR1 MNHNS, CDR2 SASEGT. With 6 bases clipped from V and 5 bases from J, the junction kept 8 bases outside the gene matches. The length of the CDR3 is 14 residues.

This clonotype was counted ten times or more. The rearrangement uses TRBV7-8 and TRBJ2-7, with 8 bases lining up with TRBD1. Trimming removed 5 bases from V and 3 bases from J; junction bases left unmatched: 9. In germline, CDR1 is SGHVS, CDR2 FQNEAQ. The CDR3 is 15 residues long. In DNA, the CDR3 is TGTGCCAGCAGCCCTCGGAGGACAGGGTTCTACGAGCAGTACTTC. This codes for CASSPRRTGFYEQYF. The full variable domain, its missing parts supplied by reference TRBV7-8 and TRBJ2-7, is GAGVSQSPRYKVAKRGQDVALRCDPISGHVSLFWYQQALGQGPEFLTYFQNEAQLDKSGLPSDRFFAERPEGSVSTLKIQRTQQEDSAVYLCASSPRRTGFYEQYFGPGTRLTVT.

This clonotype appeared many times. V gene TRBV6-6 combines with J gene TRBJ1-2; D perhaps matches TRBD1 (5 bases). Germline assignment: CDR1 MNHNY and CDR2 SVGAGI (reference sequence). The CDR3 is made up of 15 amino acids. V was trimmed by 4 bases and J by 3 bases, leaving 15 bases between them. CDR3 region: CASSFPAGSDYGYTF. CDR3 coding DNA: TGTGCCAGCAGTTTTCCGGCAGGGTCGGACTATGGCTACACCTTC.

The chain combines TRBV25-1 with TRBJ2-3; 8 bases are shared with TRBD1. Germline V lookup: CDR1 MGHDK, CDR2 SYGVNS. V lost 7 bases to trimming and J lost 4 bases; unmatched junction nucleotides: 7. The CDR3 length is 14 residues. CDR3: CASNVGTGADTQYF. The CDR3 DNA is TGTGCCAGCAACGTCGGGACAGGTGCAGATACGCAGTATTTT.

The chain combines TRBV11-2 with TRBJ2-5; 8 nucleotides agree with TRBD1. The CDR3 covers 16 residues. CDR1 and CDR2 (germline): SGHAT, FQNNGV. Losses at the gene ends were 2 bases for V and 2 bases for J; bases not matched to a gene: 7. CDR3 DNA: TGTGCCAGCAGCTTACAGGGGGCCTTGCCTCAAGAGACCCAGTACTTC. This translates into CASSLQGALPQETQYF.

This clonotype was counted at least ten times. The chain has TRBV30 and TRBJ2-2; D is possibly TRBD1 (5 bases). The V gene's germline CDR1 is GTSNPN and CDR2 SVGIG (reference sequence). CDR3 length: 12 amino acids. The V and J ends lost 5 bases and 5 bases respectively, with 9 bases between them. CDR3: CAWDAGTGELFF. CDR3 DNA: TGTGCCTGGGACGCAGGGACCGGGGAGCTGTTTTTT.

The sample holds many counts of this clonotype. This chain links TRBV6-5 with TRBJ2-7; 9 bases align to TRBD2. J gave up 3 bases and V 2 bases, and 5 bases lay outside the gene matches. The CDR3 runs 15 residues. Germline CDR1 reads MNHEY; CDR2 reads SVGAGI. The CDR3 region is CASSYGGRALYEQYF. Written as DNA, the CDR3 is TGTGCCAGCAGTTACGGCGGGAGGGCCCTCTACGAGCAGTACTTC.